These 22 T cell receptor beta chains came from one sample sequenced in a study of cytomegalovirus exposure and HLA in healthy donors. Primers: 60 Vbeta forward and 13 Jbeta reverse. Generated by immunoSEQ multiplex PCR, the TCRdb table keeps only in-frame clones and is missing some. The sample has 90,000 or so clones, about 80% seen once. Source material: PBMCs. Receptor source: a woman aged 50 to 65 in good health and CMV-seropositive.

V usage is TRBV5-6 and J usage is TRBJ1-6, with TRBD1 matching 8 bases. This CDR3 has 16 amino acids. Trimming cost V 2 bases and J 7 bases; bases outside gene matches: 8. Germline V gives CDR1 SGHDT, CDR2 YYEEEE. The CDR3 protein is CASSFDRGYLNSPLHF. CDR3 nucleotide sequence: TGTGCCAGCAGCTTTGACAGGGGATATTTGAATTCACCCCTCCACTTT.

The chain combines TRBV6-5 with TRBJ2-6; D not certain. Trimming stripped 4 bases from V and 4 bases from J, with 8 bases between. The CDR3 runs to 14 residues. CDR1 is MNHEY, CDR2 SVGAGI, per germline. CDR3 nucleotide sequence: TGTGCCAGCAGTTCCCCCGTGGGGGCCAACGTCCTGACTTTC. Amino acid sequence: CASSSPVGANVLTF.

This clone is a singleton in its sample. The chain couples TRBV5-1 to TRBJ1-1; D may be TRBD1 (6 bases). Germline loops: CDR1 SGHRS, CDR2 YFSETQ. The V end was cut by 4 bases, the J end by 0 bases, with 13 bases between. The length of the CDR3 is 15 residues. The CDR3 protein is CASSQQGHMNTEAFF. CDR3 DNA sequence: TGCGCCAGCAGCCAACAGGGTCATATGAACACTGAAGCTTTCTTT. The whole variable domain, filled in from reference TRBV5-1 and TRBJ1-1, reads KAGVTQTPRYLIKTRGQQVTLSCSPISGHRSVSWYQQTPGQGLQFLFEYFSETQRNKGNFPGRFSGRQFSNSRSEMNVSTLELGDSALYLCASSQQGHMNTEAFFGQGTRLTVV.

This clone was seen a single time. The chain recombines TRBV6-1 with TRBJ2-5, with TRBD1 identical over 10 bases. The CDR3 runs 13 residues. Germline CDR1 is MNHNS and CDR2 is SASEGT. The J segment lost 4 bases and the V segment lost 9 bases, leaving 5 bases of the junction unmatched. The CDR3 region is CASKRQGAETQYF. As DNA, the CDR3 is TGTGCCAGTAAACGACAGGGGGCAGAGACCCAGTACTTC.

Here the CDR3 reads CAWSGFSYNSPLHF. In nucleotides, the CDR3 is TGTGCCTGGAGTGGATTTAGCTATAATTCACCCCTCCACTTT. The V gene is TRBV30, the J gene TRBJ1-6; D remains ambiguous. V lost 1 base, J lost 3 bases, and 7 bases lay in between. Germline V lookup: CDR1 GTSNPN, CDR2 SVGIG (reference sequence). CDR3 size: 14 residues.

J is TRBJ1-2 and V is TRBV7-9, with a tentative D call TRBD1 (6 bases). Trimming cost V 2 bases and J 3 bases, with 7 bases left between them. The CDR3 sequence is 13 residues long. CDR1 SEHNR and CDR2 FQNEAQ come from the germline V gene (reference sequence). Here the CDR3 reads CASSLYRDYGYTF. The CDR3 coding sequence is TGTGCCAGCAGCTTATACAGGGACTATGGCTACACCTTC. Filled out from reference TRBV7-9 and TRBJ1-2, the complete variable domain reads DTGVSQNPRHKITKRGQNVTFRCDPISEHNRLYWYRQTLGQGPEFLTYFQNEAQLEKSRLLSDRFSAERPKGSFSTLEIQRTEQGDSAMYLCASSLYRDYGYTFGSGTRLTVV.

The chain links TRBV11-3 to TRBJ2-1, with 12 bases lining up with TRBD2. The V and J ends lost 4 bases and 9 bases, in that order; junction bases with no gene match: 10. CDR3 size: 16 residues. CDR1 is SGHNT and CDR2 is YENEEA in the germline V gene. The CDR3 loop is CASSSHLTSGRGEQFF. In nucleotides, the CDR3 is TGTGCCAGCAGCTCTCATTTGACTAGCGGGAGAGGTGAGCAGTTCTTC.

The V call is TRBV7-3, the J call TRBJ2-1; 7 bases are a match to TRBD2. CDR1 SGHTA and CDR2 FQGTGA come from the germline V gene. V shed 2 bases, J shed 0 bases, and the junction held 13 bases outside the gene matches. The CDR3 consists of 19 residues. CDR3 sequence: CASSLGPPSGPSSYNEQFF. The CDR3 coding sequence is TGTGCCAGCAGCTTAGGCCCCCCTAGCGGACCAAGCTCCTACAATGAGCAGTTCTTC. The full variable domain, its missing parts supplied by reference TRBV7-3 and TRBJ2-1, is GAGVSQTPSNKVTEKGKYVELRCDPISGHTALYWYRQSLGQGPEFLIYFQGTGAADDSGLPNDRFFAVRPEGSVSTLKIQRTERGDSAVYLCASSLGPPSGPSSYNEQFFGPGTRLTVL.

The rearrangement links TRBV6-5 to TRBJ1-1; perhaps TRBD1 as D (5 bases). The CDR3 extends over 13 amino acids. CDR1 MNHEY and CDR2 SVGAGI come from the germline V gene. V was cut by 6 bases and J by 4 bases, with 12 bases left in between. As DNA, the CDR3 is TGTGCCAGCAGGACGGTCGGGGGCACTGAAGCTTTCTTT. Its protein is CASRTVGGTEAFF.

The sample holds one count of this clone. The J gene is TRBJ2-5, the V gene TRBV7-9, with D possibly matching TRBD1 (6 bases). Germline-derived CDR1 and CDR2 are SEHNR and FQNEAQ (reference sequence). The CDR3 sequence is 16 residues long. V was shortened by 4 bases and J by 2 bases, with 17 bases between the two germline ends. CDR3 coding DNA: TGTGCCAGCAGCTCCGTGACAGGCTTGGGGCAAGAGACCCAGTACTTC. This gives the protein CASSSVTGLGQETQYF.

The V gene is TRBV19, the J gene TRBJ2-2; 14 bases line up with TRBD2. Per germline, CDR1 LNHDA and CDR2 SQIVND (reference sequence). The length of the CDR3 is 16 residues. Trimming cost V 10 bases and J 0 bases; bases outside gene matches: 4. The CDR3 is CATRTSGGPNTGELFF. As DNA, the CDR3 is TGTGCCACCAGGACTAGCGGGGGGCCGAACACCGGGGAGCTGTTTTTT.

This rearrangement joins TRBV5-1 to TRBJ2-7, with a weak D call TRBD1 (6 bases). This CDR3 region has 13 residues. Germline V gives CDR1 SGHRS, CDR2 YFSETQ. The V and J ends lost 4 bases and 7 bases respectively, with 15 bases between them. CDR3 region: CASSPGVSREQYF. The CDR3 bases are TGCGCCAGCAGCCCAGGGGTTTCGCGTGAGCAGTACTTC.

The J gene is TRBJ2-2, the V gene TRBV19; 8 nucleotides align to TRBD2. The CDR3 has 17 amino acids. Germline V lookup: CDR1 LNHDA, CDR2 SQIVND (reference sequence). V lost 3 bases and J lost 3; bases outside the gene matches: 9. CDR3 nucleotides: TGTGCCAGTAGTATTCGAAACGGGAGGGCCGACACCGGGGAGCTGTTTTTT. It translates to CASSIRNGRADTGELFF.

This chain uses TRBV29-1 with TRBJ2-7; maybe TRBD1 (6 bases). The CDR3 length is 14 residues. V gave up 6 bases and J gave up 2 bases, with 17 bases separating them. Germline assignment: CDR1 SQVTM and CDR2 ANQGSEA. CDR3 region: CSVATGTPPYEQYF. CDR3 in DNA: TGCAGCGTCGCTACCGGGACACCTCCCTACGAGCAGTACTTC.

The gene calls are TRBV5-1 and TRBJ2-5, with 7 bases matching TRBD2. The J segment lost 5 bases and the V segment lost 2 bases, leaving 3 bases of the junction unmatched. The germline V gene encodes CDR1 SGHRS and CDR2 YFSETQ. CDR3 size: 13 residues. In nucleotides, the CDR3 is TGCGCCAGCAGCTTTGGGGGAGGGGAGACCCAGTACTTC. Translated: CASSFGGGETQYF.

The chain carries TRBV11-2 and TRBJ1-5; D gene uncertain. CDR3 size: 15 residues. V lost 1 base, J lost 1 base, and 8 bases lay in between. CDR1 is SGHAT and CDR2 is FQNNGV in the germline V gene. In DNA, the CDR3 is TGTGCCAGCAGCTTAGTTTCCGGGAGCAATCAGCCCCAGCATTTT. As protein: CASSLVSGSNQPQHF.

The J gene is TRBJ2-3, the V gene TRBV19; D gene unclear. The CDR3 is 16 residues long. The germline V and J ends were trimmed by 7 bases and 5 bases, with 22 bases remaining between them. The V gene's germline CDR1 is LNHDA and CDR2 SQIVND (reference sequence). The CDR3 nucleotides read TGTGCCAGTACCCCAGAAAGGAGCGTGGAGCGAGATACGCAGTATTTT. It encodes CASTPERSVERDTQYF.

This clone turned up a few times. V and J are TRBV19 and TRBJ1-3; D is undetermined. This CDR3 is built from 17 residues. Trimming shortened V by 4 bases and J by 0 bases, and 16 bases separated the two germline ends. Germline CDR1 is LNHDA and CDR2 is SQIVND (reference sequence). The CDR3 DNA is TGTGCCAGTAGTACGAGACATCGCCGGATCTCTGGAAACACCATATATTTT. Residues: CASSTRHRRISGNTIYF.

This clone was detected a few times. The chain carries TRBV9 and TRBJ1-2, with 7 bases fitting TRBD1. The ends lost 0 bases at V and 3 bases at J; junction bases unmatched: 5. CDR1 and CDR2 from the germline V gene are SGDLS and YYNGEE. The CDR3 loop spans 15 amino acids. The CDR3 DNA follows: TGTGCCAGCAGCGTAGTTACAGGGGAGGACTATGGCTACACCTTC. Translated: CASSVVTGEDYGYTF.

This chain connects TRBV27 to TRBJ2-1; 9 nucleotides agree with TRBD2. After removal of 6 bases from V and 6 bases from J, the junction contained 21 bases not matched to a gene. Germline assignment: CDR1 MNHEY and CDR2 SMNVEV (reference sequence). The CDR3 totals 19 residues. CDR3 region: CASSYSRMAGGRALNEQFF. The CDR3 nucleotides read TGTGCCAGCAGCTACAGCCGCATGGCGGGCGGGAGGGCTCTCAATGAGCAGTTCTTC.

This clone appeared once. The chain employs TRBV19 and TRBJ1-5; 10 bases map to TRBD1. With 5 bases clipped from V and 7 bases from J, the junction kept 5 bases outside the gene matches. There are 14 residues in the CDR3. Germline V gives CDR1 LNHDA, CDR2 SQIVND (reference sequence). The CDR3: CASSPWDRGQPQHF. The CDR3 region has the DNA TGTGCCAGTAGTCCTTGGGACAGGGGCCAGCCCCAGCATTTT.

The chain joins TRBV10-3 to TRBJ1-1, with D maybe TRBD1 (6 bases). Trimming pared 6 bases from V and 7 bases from J, leaving 15 bases between. Germline V gives CDR1 ENHRY, CDR2 SYGVKD. This CDR3 comprises 13 residues. The CDR3 sequence: CAIRGGAQGEAFF. The DNA of the CDR3 is TGTGCCATCAGGGGGGGGGCGCAGGGTGAAGCTTTCTTT.